This T cell receptor beta chain was sequenced for a study of cytomegalovirus exposure and HLA in healthy donors. About the research overall: The same platform used for the approximately 670 first-cohort repertoires was also used for the 90 to 150 validation repertoires, as a later analysis reported. Study-wide results and caveats: There were 150 to 200 TCR beta chains listed as cytomegalovirus-associated. Accounts indicate the classifier identified cytomegalovirus status with strong specificity and sensitivity.

The donors were part of the validation cohort, which consisted of roughly 110 subjects and was separate from the first cohort of 600 to 850 subjects. This clone was picked up one time. Its antigen is undetermined. Only in-frame clones appear in the TCRdb table, and some are missing; sequencing was by immunoSEQ multiplex PCR. The profile shows 57,000 or so clones, approximately 96% of them singletons. Germline values: CDR1 KGHSH, CDR2 LQKENI. Trimming left V 5 bases short and J 5 bases short, with 9 bases between. The CDR3 totals 12 residues. V gene TRBV18 combines with J gene TRBJ1-1; D unclear. The sequence was collected from a man younger than 30 in good health and CMV-seronegative. The sequenced sample was PBMCs. CDR3 loop: CASSSSGTEAFF. The DNA of the CDR3 is TGTGCCAGCTCAAGTAGCGGGACTGAAGCTTTCTTT. Filled out from reference TRBV18 and TRBJ1-1, the complete variable domain reads NAGVMQNPRHLVRRRGQEARLRCSPMKGHSHVYWYRQLPEEGLKFMVYLQKENIIDESGMPKERFSAEFPKEGPSILRIQQVVRGDSAAYFCASSSSGTEAFFGQGTRLTVV.